Each of the 26 T cell receptor beta chains below was sequenced from the same sample in a study of cytomegalovirus exposure and HLA in healthy donors. The PCR made use of 60 Vbeta and 13 Jbeta primers. Measured with immunoSEQ multiplex PCR; TCRdb has only the in-frame clones, and not every one. The sample has 150,000 to 180,000 clones, roughly 77% seen once; the top ten hold 7.5% to 9%. What was sequenced was PBMCs. Every receptor here comes from a man aged 25 to 40 in good health and CMV-seropositive.

The rearrangement joins TRBV27 to TRBJ2-7; 11 bases agree with TRBD1. This CDR3 is 15 amino acids long. J was trimmed by 3 bases and V by 3 bases; bases with no gene match: 4. Germline V gives CDR1 MNHEY, CDR2 SMNVEV (reference sequence). Here the CDR3 reads CASSLAGTGGYEQYF. CDR3 DNA sequence: TGTGCCAGCAGTTTGGCCGGGACAGGGGGCTACGAGCAGTACTTC.

The rearrangement joins TRBV30 to TRBJ2-5; D call uncertain. Germline V gene data show CDR1 as GTSNPN and CDR2 as SVGIG (reference sequence). This CDR3 has 13 residues. Trimming removed 0 bases from V and 2 bases from J, with 7 bases in between. The CDR3 nucleotides are TGTGCCTGGAGTGTACCGACACAAGAGACCCAGTACTTC. Its translation is CAWSVPTQETQYF.

The chain links TRBV7-9 to TRBJ2-7; 14 bases agree with TRBD2. Germline lookup yields CDR1 SEHNR and CDR2 FQNEAQ (reference sequence). This CDR3 contains 17 residues. V gave up 6 bases and J gave up 4 bases; unmatched junction bases: 11. DNA of the CDR3: TGTGCCAGCAGAGGGACTAGCGGGGGCTGGCAGGCTTACGAGCAGTACTTC. Protein sequence: CASRGTSGGWQAYEQYF. The full variable domain, with the rest looked up from reference TRBV7-9 and TRBJ2-7, is DTGVSQNPRHKITKRGQNVTFRCDPISEHNRLYWYRQTLGQGPEFLTYFQNEAQLEKSRLLSDRFSAERPKGSFSTLEIQRTEQGDSAMYLCASRGTSGGWQAYEQYFGPGTRLTVT.

In this sample, this clone turned up once. This chain joins TRBV6-7 and TRBJ2-7, with 10 bases identical to TRBD1. TRBV6-7 is recorded as an ORF, its role being uncertain. V shed 5 bases, J shed 3 bases, and the junction held 4 bases outside the gene matches. The CDR3 contains 14 residues. CDR3 in DNA: TGTGCCAGCAGTCAGACAGGGGGCCGCTACGAGCAGTACTTC. Translation gives CASSQTGGRYEQYF.

As for this clone: An end of the junction differs from the germline gene, which may be a read error. CDR3 coding DNA: TGTGCCAGCAGCTCCACCTCATCCTACAATGAGCGGTTCTTC. Protein product: CASSSTSSYNERFF. This rearrangement joins TRBV11-2 to TRBJ2-1; D gene unclear. The length of the CDR3 is 14 residues. Germline CDR1 and CDR2: SGHAT and FQNNGV.

CDR3 nucleotide sequence: TGCGCCAGCAGCTTATTAGATAGTCGCAATCAGCCCCAGCATTTT. Protein sequence: CASSLLDSRNQPQHF. V gene TRBV5-1 combines with J gene TRBJ1-5; D gene unclear. CDR3 length: 15 residues. V dropped 2 bases and J dropped 2 bases, with 11 bases sitting between them. In germline, CDR1 is SGHRS, CDR2 YFSETQ.

This chain connects TRBV5-4 to TRBJ2-1, with D maybe TRBD2 (6 bases). The CDR3 runs to 17 residues. The germline gives CDR1 SGHNT, CDR2 YYREEE (reference sequence). V was shortened by 1 base and J by 7 bases, with 21 bases between the two germline ends. CDR3 in DNA: TGTGCCAGCAGCTTGTCCCTTAGGCGGGGAGCCTTTAATGAGCAGTTCTTC. It yields the protein CASSLSLRRGAFNEQFF.

DNA for the CDR3: TGTGCCAGCATGGCGGGGACAGGGCTACGTGGCGAGCAGTACTTC. Amino acid sequence: CASMAGTGLRGEQYF. The rearrangement joins TRBV6-5 to TRBJ2-7; 9 nucleotides align to TRBD1. The CDR3 totals 15 residues. Germline-derived CDR1 and CDR2 are MNHEY and SVGAGI. V gave up 7 bases and J gave up 6 bases; unmatched junction bases: 13.

To note about this clone: Mismatch with germline at one junction end may stem from a read error. The chain joins TRBV4-1 to TRBJ2-3; D is uncertain. Germline CDR1 MGHRA, CDR2 YSYEKL. The CDR3 contains 14 residues. The CDR3 nucleotides are TGCGCCAGCAACCAACTAATGGGCACAGATACGCAGTATTTT. Translated: CASNQLMGTDTQYF.

The chain employs TRBV6-5 and TRBJ1-6; perhaps TRBD1 as D (5 bases). This CDR3 has 15 residues. The germline V gene encodes CDR1 MNHEY and CDR2 SVGAGI. V was clipped by 3 bases and J by 5 bases, with 11 bases between them. DNA of the CDR3: TGTGCCAGCAGTTATAACCGACAGCATAATTCACCCCTCCACTTT. This gives the protein CASSYNRQHNSPLHF.

The V gene is TRBV19, the J gene TRBJ1-2, with 7 nucleotides matching TRBD1. The J segment lost 4 bases and the V segment lost 6 bases, leaving 5 bases of the junction unmatched. CDR1 is LNHDA, CDR2 SQIVND, per germline (reference sequence). The CDR3 is 13 amino acids. The CDR3 coding sequence is TGTGCCAGTAGGAGGGACAGCATCTATGGCTACACCTTC. This gives the protein CASRRDSIYGYTF. Filled out from reference TRBV19 and TRBJ1-2, the complete variable domain reads DGGITQSPKYLFRKEGQNVTLSCEQNLNHDAMYWYRQDPGQGLRLIYYSQIVNDFQKGDIAEGYSVSREKKESFPLTVTSAQKNPTAFYLCASRRDSIYGYTFGSGTRLTVV.

This chain uses TRBV28 with TRBJ2-5; 8 bases agree with TRBD2. This CDR3 comprises 13 residues. Germline assignment: CDR1 MDHEN and CDR2 SYDVKM. J lost 3 bases, V lost 6 bases, and 3 bases had no gene match. CDR3 amino acids: CASRVSGKETQYF. The DNA for the CDR3 is TGTGCCAGCAGGGTTAGCGGGAAAGAGACCCAGTACTTC.

This clone was detected only once. J is TRBJ2-3 and V is TRBV30; no definite D call. This CDR3 is built from 12 residues. The germline gives CDR1 GTSNPN, CDR2 SVGIG (reference sequence). Trimming pared 3 bases from V and 5 bases from J, leaving 9 bases between. The CDR3 DNA reads as TGTGCCTGGAGACTCTCCGGAGATACGCAGTATTTT. This gives the protein CAWRLSGDTQYF.

The genes are TRBV28 and TRBJ2-4, with 7 bases that match TRBD1. The V and J ends lost 6 bases and 0 bases, in that order; junction bases with no gene match: 5. The CDR3 spans 15 residues. The germline V gene encodes CDR1 MDHEN and CDR2 SYDVKM. CDR3 bases: TGTGCCAGCAGCGGGACAGAAATAGCCAAAAACATTCAGTACTTC. Encoded protein: CASSGTEIAKNIQYF.

This chain connects TRBV5-4 to TRBJ1-4; D perhaps matches TRBD1 (5 bases). The germline gives CDR1 SGHNT, CDR2 YYREEE (reference sequence). The V gene lost 4 bases and the J gene lost 0 bases, with 13 bases spanning the gap. This CDR3 is 16 amino acids long. For the CDR3, the DNA is TGTGCCAGCAGCCTGGACACATATGCAACTAATGAAAAACTGTTTTTT. This codes for CASSLDTYATNEKLFF.

J is TRBJ2-1 and V is TRBV27; 9 nucleotides line up with TRBD2. The junction had 6 bases not matched to a gene; V was cut back by 3 bases and J by 0 bases. Germline CDR1 reads MNHEY; CDR2 reads SMNVEV (reference sequence). The CDR3 consists of 17 residues. The CDR3 spells CASSLWSGGTSYNEQFF. The CDR3 DNA sequence: TGTGCCAGCAGTTTGTGGAGCGGGGGGACCTCCTACAATGAGCAGTTCTTC.

The chain is built from TRBV6-5 and TRBJ1-2; D call uncertain. The germline gives CDR1 MNHEY, CDR2 SVGAGI. There are 14 residues in the CDR3. Deletions cut 2 bases from V and 4 bases from J, with 11 bases between. CDR3 region: CASSYAAPGYGYTF. As DNA, the CDR3 is TGTGCCAGCAGTTACGCGGCCCCGGGCTATGGCTACACCTTC.

The chain combines TRBV30 with TRBJ2-7, with 13 bases lining up with TRBD2. Germline V CDR1 and CDR2: GTSNPN, SVGIG (reference sequence). After removal of 4 bases from V and 3 bases from J, the junction contained 6 bases not matched to a gene. The CDR3 runs 15 residues. CDR3 coding DNA: TGTGCCTGGAATCCCCGACTAGCGGGAGGCTACGAGCAGTACTTC. As protein: CAWNPRLAGGYEQYF.

A single count supports this clone. The rearrangement uses TRBV6-1 and TRBJ2-7, with D possibly TRBD2 on 7 matching bases. The ends were cut back, 11 bases at V and 5 bases at J, with 19 bases in the middle. Germline V gives CDR1 MNHNS, CDR2 SASEGT. The CDR3 is made up of 13 amino acids. This chain's CDR3 is CAGGWRGRDEQYF. CDR3 nucleotides: TGTGCCGGTGGGTGGAGGGGGAGGGACGAGCAGTACTTC.

The rearrangement joins TRBV9 to TRBJ1-1; D ambiguous. V shed 0 bases and J shed 2 bases, with 5 bases lying between them. This CDR3 spans 13 amino acids. The V gene's germline CDR1 is SGDLS and CDR2 YYNGEE. CDR3 residues: CASSVAFNTEAFF. CDR3 sequence (DNA): TGTGCCAGCAGCGTAGCATTCAACACTGAAGCTTTCTTT.

The chain recombines TRBV7-9 with TRBJ2-3; maybe TRBD2 (6 bases). The CDR3 extends over 18 amino acids. Per germline, CDR1 SEHNR and CDR2 FQNEAQ (reference sequence). Deletions cut 4 bases from V and 8 bases from J, with 28 bases between. This chain's CDR3 is CASSSLPLSGWKGSTQYF. Written as DNA, the CDR3 is TGTGCCAGCAGCTCTCTACCCCTTAGCGGCTGGAAAGGATCTACGCAGTATTTT.

This clone was recorded once. The gene calls are TRBV5-6 and TRBJ2-1; perhaps TRBD1 as D (6 bases). CDR3 length: 15 amino acids. Germline-derived CDR1 and CDR2 are SGHDT and YYEEEE. Trimming shortened V by 6 bases and J by 5 bases, and 18 bases separated the two germline ends. The CDR3 loop is CASMWWPQGNNEQFF. CDR3 sequence (DNA): TGTGCCAGCATGTGGTGGCCACAGGGTAACAATGAGCAGTTCTTC.

The CDR3 DNA follows: TGTGCCAGCAGCTTAGCAGGTTTCGGGGAGACCCAGTACTTC. Translated, it gives CASSLAGFGETQYF. This chain joins TRBV7-2 and TRBJ2-5; the D is unclear. Trimming pared 0 bases from V and 5 bases from J, leaving 10 bases between. This CDR3 has 14 amino acids. Looked up from germline, CDR1 is SGHTA and CDR2 is FQGNSA. Full variable domain (rest looked up from reference TRBV7-2 and TRBJ2-5): GAGVSQSPSNKVTEKGKDVELRCDPISGHTALYWYRQSLGQGLEFLIYFQGNSAPDKSGLPSDRFSAERTGGSVSTLTIQRTQQEDSAVYLCASSLAGFGETQYFGPGTRLLVL.

The rearrangement uses TRBV5-4 and TRBJ1-2, with a possible D match to TRBD1 (5 bases). The CDR3 consists of 14 residues. From germline, CDR1 is SGHNT and CDR2 YYREEE (reference sequence). Trimming pared 4 bases from V and 4 bases from J, leaving 14 bases between. The CDR3: CASSPQTDVYGYTF. The CDR3 DNA follows: TGTGCCAGCAGCCCCCAGACAGACGTCTATGGCTACACCTTC.

This chain connects TRBV19 to TRBJ1-5, with TRBD1 matching over 7 bases. The ends lost 4 bases at V and 3 bases at J; junction bases unmatched: 9. Germline assignment: CDR1 LNHDA and CDR2 SQIVND (reference sequence). There are 16 residues in the CDR3. The CDR3 is CASSRTGTANNQPQHF. CDR3 DNA sequence: TGTGCCAGTAGTAGAACCGGGACAGCTAACAATCAGCCCCAGCATTTT.

This clone is a singleton in its sample. This chain joins TRBV21-1 and TRBJ1-5. TRBV21-1 is tagged as a pseudogene. CDR3 length equals 14 residues. This CDR3 is CASRAGGCNQPQHF. CDR3 bases: TGTGCCAGCAGGGCTGGAGGATGCAATCAGCCCCAGCATTTT.